This T cell receptor beta chain was found in a study of cytomegalovirus exposure and HLA in healthy donors. This clone was picked up one time. At one end the junction does not follow the germline gene, possibly because of a read error. The CDR3 extends over 17 amino acids. The germline V gene has CDR1 SGHRS and CDR2 YFSETQ. The PCR contained 60 Vbeta and 13 Jbeta primers. The assay was immunoSEQ multiplex PCR, and TCRdb's table has in-frame clones only and misses some. Seen here are 150,000 or so clones, about 80% observed once, and the top ten hold about 12%. The rearrangement links TRBV5-1 to TRBJ2-4; 7 positions agree with TRBD2. Sequenced sample: PBMCs. The source of this sequence is a man aged 40-49 years in good health and CMV-seropositive. Here the CDR3 DNA reads TGCGCCAGCAGCTTGTTGGGGCGGGGGTCGGCCAAAAACAGTCAGTACTTC. It translates to CASSLLGRGSAKNSQYF.